The present T cell receptor (beta chain) was sequenced within a study of blood T cell repertoires in COVID-19 (dated by TCRdb to the early 2020s). The study in broad terms: Samples covering the acute and convalescent phases of COVID-19 were provided by collaborators in the United States, Italy and Spain. The material from the prospective study consisted of cDNA or gDNA derived from T cells, B-cell-depleted T cells, or PBMCs. Subjects who had been exposed to COVID-19, were actively infected with it, or had recovered from it provided the deeply sampled blood TCRbeta repertoires that made up the dataset. A freely available public database, intended as a resource for researchers studying the immune response to SARS-CoV-2, is where the repertoires were released. The samples were drawn from the first 160 participants of the ongoing ImmuneRACE study and from over 950 subjects provided by 6 global collaborators. Sample metadata almost always included a de-identified subject ID, COVID-19 status, age in years and sex. Where available, HLA class I and class II types were obtained from metadata supplied by the sample provider rather than from assay-based typing.

About this clone itself: It has no known antigen specificity. There are no base qualities to consult, and no much larger clone falls within one base.

What the study reported, not specific to this receptor: How much clinical and demographic metadata was included differed by source and by participant, and the metadata was provided uncurated.

The immunoSEQ Assay, a bias-controlled multiplex PCR, was used to amplify TCRbeta CDR3 regions from genomic DNA. The source study handled its data this way. Nucleated cell counts per sample were estimated from amplification of reference gene primers within the assay. Sequence reads were collapsed and filtered to measure the absolute abundance of every unique TCRbeta CDR3 rearrangement. For each sample, productive Simpson clonality was calculated as the square root of Simpson's diversity index across productive rearrangements. The clones in this table, taken by TCRdb from immuneACCESS, are in-frame only. Not every clone is retained; where verified, under half of the shortfall comes from an unresolved V gene, and the cause of the rest is unknown. V, J and clone size were drawn from that table, and D and trimming were deduced from the DNA. The sample table holds tens of thousands of clones, of which 90% were seen once. About 4% of the sample is taken by the ten largest.

Whole blood was collected in K2EDTA tubes by collaborating institutions according to the institutions' own protocols. For TCRbeta analysis, collaborators shipped samples as frozen whole blood, isolated PBMCs, or DNA extracted from either of those sample types. The germline V gene specifies MNHEY as CDR1 and SVGEGT as CDR2. The germline ends are 11 bases apart after V is trimmed by 6 bases and J by 0 bases. From its cysteine to its phenylalanine, the CDR3 spans 14 amino acids. The retained sequence is limited to the CDR3, 42 bases, with the frame set at the first base. Recombination linked TRBV6-2 or TRBV6-3 to TRBJ1-1; the D gene assignment is ambiguous. The sample taken for sequencing was peripheral blood. The clonotype was recovered from a man in his forties or fifties with acute or convalescent COVID-19. At the DNA level, the sequence is TGTGCCAGCAGCCCAAATTCCATGAACACTGAAGCTTTCTTT. This sequence encodes CASSPNSMNTEAFF.